The present T cell receptor beta chain was sequenced within a study of cytomegalovirus exposure and HLA in healthy donors. A multiplex PCR was run with 60 Vbeta primers and 13 Jbeta primers. The data were produced by immunoSEQ multiplex PCR, yet TCRdb's version contains in-frame clones alone and is incomplete. The repertoire holds 85,000 to 130,000 clones, with roughly 74% as singletons. V was cut by 5 bases and J by 4 bases, with 17 bases left in between. The germline gives CDR1 LGHNT, CDR2 FRNRAP. This CDR3 region has 15 residues. The sequence was collected from a man aged 35 to 55 in good health and CMV-seronegative. The chain combines TRBV12-5 with TRBJ2-5; tentatively, D is TRBD1 (6 bases). The sample taken for sequencing was PBMCs. The CDR3 DNA reads TGTGCTAGTGGTACCCCCGGACAGATAAGAGAGACCCAGTACTTC. This translates into CASGTPGQIRETQYF.